Below are 18 T cell receptor beta chains sequenced from a single sample in a study of identical twins. TCRdb re-called the 5' RACE reads through MiXCR, storing one row per CDR3 protein. The table shows 1.5 million to 2 million distinct CDR3 sequences, with more than 30% occurring only once. Sequenced material: cord blood. The source of these receptors is a newborn girl in good health.

This clonotype was counted only a few times. The rearrangement joins TRBV5-6 to TRBJ2-5, with 16 bases matching TRBD2. The junction had 7 bases not matched to a gene; V was cut back by 3 bases and J by 5 bases. Germline-derived CDR1 and CDR2 are SGHDT and YYEEEE. CDR3 length: 17 residues. CDR3 region: CASSSGLAGGPRETQYF. CDR3 bases: TGTGCCAGCAGCTCGGGACTAGCGGGGGGGCCTAGGGAGACCCAGTACTTC.

The gene calls are TRBV4-1 and TRBJ2-2, with D perhaps TRBD2 (6 bases). The CDR3 consists of 17 residues. The germline V and J ends were trimmed by 3 bases and 5 bases, with 19 bases remaining between them. Germline values: CDR1 MGHRA, CDR2 YSYEKL. The CDR3 loop is CASSQSPRMGRTGELFF. In DNA, the CDR3 is TGCGCCAGCAGCCAGTCGCCGCGAATGGGGAGGACCGGGGAGCTGTTTTTT.

This chain joins TRBV28 and TRBJ2-3; TRBD2 aligns across 8 bases. The V segment lost 4 bases and the J segment 2 bases; nucleotides outside the gene matches: 5. This CDR3 spans 15 amino acids. The germline gives CDR1 MDHEN, CDR2 SYDVKM. CDR3: CASSSLGLDTDTQYF. CDR3 DNA: TGTGCCAGCAGTTCACTGGGACTAGACACAGATACGCAGTATTTT.

This clonotype was picked up a small number of times. The gene calls are TRBV4-1 and TRBJ2-7; 10 nucleotides match TRBD1. The germline CDR1 and CDR2 sequences are MGHRA and YSYEKL. The CDR3 contains 15 residues. V lost 2 bases to trimming and J lost 3 bases; unmatched junction nucleotides: 4. This chain's CDR3 is CASSQPGQGRYEQYF. The CDR3 region has the DNA TGCGCCAGCAGCCAACCGGGACAGGGGCGCTACGAGCAGTACTTC.

This clonotype was seen repeatedly, ten times or more. The chain links TRBV29-1 to TRBJ1-4, with 8 bases matching TRBD1. The CDR3 has 16 amino acids. V lost 0 bases and J lost 5; bases outside the gene matches: 8. Germline V gene sequence: CDR1 SQVTM, CDR2 ANQGSEA. The chain's CDR3 is CSVEDYHWDRNEKLFF. The CDR3 nucleotides are TGCAGCGTTGAAGATTACCACTGGGACAGGAATGAAAAACTGTTTTTT.

V is TRBV2 and J is TRBJ1-6; D might be TRBD1 (5 bases). The CDR3 extends over 14 amino acids. Germline V gene data show CDR1 as SNHLY and CDR2 as FYNNEI. V lost 8 bases to trimming and J lost 9 bases, with 17 bases between them. The CDR3 nucleotides read TGTGCCAGCTGGCTGGGGACTAGTGTTTCACCCCTCCACTTT. It is translated as CASWLGTSVSPLHF.

The rearrangement uses TRBV6-5 and TRBJ2-2; D uncertain. V was cut by 2 bases and J by 3 bases, with 4 bases left in between. Germline V gene sequence: CDR1 MNHEY, CDR2 SVGAGI. This CDR3 is 13 amino acids long. Written as DNA, the CDR3 is TGTGCCAGCAGTTACGGGGACACCGGGGAGCTGTTTTTT. Protein sequence: CASSYGDTGELFF.

The rearrangement uses TRBV20-1 and TRBJ1-6; tentative D call: TRBD1 (6 bases). The germline V and J ends were trimmed by 2 bases and 7 bases, with 15 bases remaining between them. Germline-derived CDR1 and CDR2 are DFQATT and SNEGSKA (reference sequence). There are 15 residues in the CDR3. CDR3 amino acids: CSARTGYGANSPLHF. The CDR3 region has the DNA TGCAGTGCTAGAACAGGGTATGGGGCAAATTCACCCCTCCACTTT.

This clonotype appeared a single time. The CDR3 protein is CASSLVVGQLYEQYF. The CDR3, as DNA: TGCGCCAGCAGCTTGGTAGTAGGACAGCTCTACGAGCAGTACTTC. The rearrangement links TRBV5-1 to TRBJ2-7; D possibly corresponds to TRBD1 (6 bases). V lost 0 bases to trimming and J lost 3 bases, with 13 bases between them. The CDR3 consists of 15 residues. Germline loops: CDR1 SGHRS, CDR2 YFSETQ.

The chain employs TRBV21-1 and TRBJ1-6; the table gives TRBD1 as D, unverified against the DNA. TRBV21-1 is listed as a pseudogene. This CDR3 contains 14 residues. CDR3 nucleotide sequence: TGTGCCAGCAGGCGACAGGGGTGGCATTCACCCCTCCACTTT. Its translation is CASRRQGWHSPLHF.

This clonotype was observed at least ten times. This chain uses TRBV9 with TRBJ2-5, with D hard to call. This CDR3 is built from 14 residues. V was shortened by 2 bases and J by 5 bases, with 13 bases between the two germline ends. Germline V gives CDR1 SGDLS, CDR2 YYNGEE. CDR3 in amino acids: CASSVSPSTETQYF. The CDR3 nucleotides are TGTGCCAGCAGCGTCTCCCCCAGCACGGAGACCCAGTACTTC.

This clonotype was detected a few times. This rearrangement joins TRBV21-1 to TRBJ1-5. TRBV21-1 is a pseudogene locus. The CDR3 length is 17 residues. In DNA, the CDR3 is TGTGCCAGCCCAAGGGAGGGGCTGGCGTATAGCAATCAGCCCCAGCATTTT. Its protein is CASPREGLAYSNQPQHF.

J is TRBJ2-1 and V is TRBV28, with 8 bases fitting TRBD2. Germline CDR1 is MDHEN and CDR2 is SYDVKM. V shed 9 bases and J 3 bases; nucleotides not matched to a gene: 10. The CDR3 has 15 amino acids. DNA for the CDR3: TGTGCCAGTATCCTAACTAGCGGCCTCTACAATGAGCAGTTCTTC. Its protein is CASILTSGLYNEQFF. Based on the CDR3 plus reference TRBV28 and TRBJ2-1, the full variable domain is DVKVTQSSRYLVKRTGEKVFLECVQDMDHENMFWYRQDPGLGLRLIYFSYDVKMKEKGDIPEGYSVSREKKERFSLILESASTNQTSMYLCASILTSGLYNEQFFGPGTRLTVL.

The CDR3 here is CSAQQGAGNTEAFF. CDR3 nucleotide sequence: TGCAGTGCCCAACAGGGGGCGGGAAACACTGAAGCTTTCTTT. The chain joins TRBV20-1 to TRBJ1-1; 9 nucleotides agree with TRBD1. After removal of 6 bases from V and 2 bases from J, the junction contained 7 bases not matched to a gene. The CDR3 is 14 amino acids. Germline CDR1 reads DFQATT; CDR2 reads SNEGSKA (reference sequence).

The chain combines TRBV30 with TRBJ1-1, with 9 nucleotides matching TRBD1. The germline V gene has CDR1 GTSNPN and CDR2 SVGIG (reference sequence). J lost 2 bases, V lost 1 base, and 5 bases had no gene match. There are 15 residues in the CDR3. The DNA for the CDR3 is TGTGCCTGGAGTGCTCGGGACAGGGTCAACACTGAAGCTTTCTTT. Protein product: CAWSARDRVNTEAFF.

This clonotype was observed once. The gene calls are TRBV20-1 and TRBJ1-1; D remains unclear. Germline assignment: CDR1 DFQATT and CDR2 SNEGSKA (reference sequence). The CDR3 consists of 16 residues. Deletions cut 0 bases from V and 0 bases from J, with 14 bases between. The CDR3 DNA sequence: TGCAGTGCTAGAGATTGGGGTCCTCCAATGAACACTGAAGCTTTCTTT. It encodes CSARDWGPPMNTEAFF.

This clonotype was recorded a few times. V gene TRBV2 combines with J gene TRBJ2-2; 8 bases are shared with TRBD1. Trimming cost V 6 bases and J 14 bases; bases outside gene matches: 8. Germline CDR1 is SNHLY and CDR2 is FYNNEI. The CDR3 runs 12 residues. The CDR3 coding sequence is TGTGCCAGCAGGCAGGGGGCCGGGGGCCTGTTTTTT. Translation: CASRQGAGGLFF.

V usage is TRBV20-1 and J usage is TRBJ2-5, with 9 bases that match TRBD2. Trimming took 6 bases from V and 5 from J; bases not matched to a gene: 4. The CDR3 runs to 12 residues. Germline V gene lookup returns CDR1 DFQATT and CDR2 SNEGSKA (reference sequence). CDR3 nucleotide sequence: TGCAGTGCCAAAGGACTAGCGGAGACCCAGTACTTC. It yields the protein CSAKGLAETQYF.